This is a list of T cell receptor beta chains from one sample in a study of cytomegalovirus exposure and HLA in healthy donors. Assay: immunoSEQ multiplex PCR; the TCRdb copy retains only in-frame clones and omits some. Among roughly 48,000 clones, over 75% were seen once, and the ten largest hold about 7%. Material for sequencing was PBMCs. The receptors shown here come from a woman aged 30 to 39 in good health and CMV-seronegative. CDR3s include the opening cysteine and the closing phenylalanine or tryptophan.

>TRBV5-4|TRBJ2-3
CASSLRASGRADTQYF
>TRBV10-3|TRBJ2-3
CAIKAGEALGDTQYF
>TRBV9|TRBJ1-5
CASSASINSNQPQHF
>TRBV10-3|TRBJ1-1
CAITGGGSGNTEAFF
>TRBV6-5|TRBJ1-1
CASSYQGANTEAFF
>TRBV28|TRBJ2-6
CASSSGGISSSGANVLTF
>TRBV14|TRBJ1-2
CASSQAGGNYGYTF
>TRBV9|TRBJ1-1
CASSVLAMNTEAFF
>TRBV19|TRBJ2-5
CASSIRTTAQETQYF
>TRBV4-1|TRBJ2-3
CASTYSGSFPDTQYF
>TRBV28|TRBJ2-3
CAAGGSTDTQYF
>TRBV6-4|TRBJ1-1
CASRREDSRTEAFF
>TRBV11-2|TRBJ2-7
CASSHPGQGPYEQYF
>TRBV23-1|TRBJ2-3
CASSQGTGGDGDTQYF
>TRBV2|TRBJ1-5
CASNPTGGPQHF
>TRBV5-6|TRBJ2-3
CASSLAITSTDTQYF
>TRBV11-2|TRBJ1-1
CASSRLQEAFF
>TRBV2|TRBJ2-3
CASKEGVSDTQYF
>TRBV28|TRBJ2-7
CASSLLPGQGAYEQYF
>TRBV2|TRBJ1-1
CASRRQGFEAFF
>TRBV28|TRBJ2-3
CASRETSGPAGDTQYF
>TRBV7-2|TRBJ2-7
CASSLTSVRNYEQYF
>TRBV27|TRBJ2-7
CASSSPRVTSGPPYEQYF
>TRBV4-1|TRBJ1-5
CASSQEGLGWFGQPQHF
>TRBV2|TRBJ2-2
CASRTLGGGQGNTGELFF
>TRBV7-2|TRBJ2-1
CASSFRSGEFEQFF
>TRBV6-1|TRBJ2-3
CASRGLAADTQYF
>TRBV6-5|TRBJ1-1
CASSRYRGTEAFF
>TRBV28|TRBJ2-1
CASSPYREGGEQFF
>TRBV29-1|TRBJ2-5
CSSLPGSGETQYF
>TRBV4-3|TRBJ2-1
CASSQDGLRDEQFF
>TRBV28|TRBJ2-4
CASSSRPDENIQYF
>TRBV4-3|TRBJ1-1
CASSLKTGGGAFF
>TRBV28|TRBJ2-7
CASSLVSAAYEQYF
>TRBV2|TRBJ2-7
CASSEWELGSYEQYF
>TRBV29-1|TRBJ1-4
CSVEREGGEKLFF
>TRBV28|TRBJ1-2
CASSSSWTGNYGYTF
>TRBV7-6|TRBJ1-2
CASSLSEGQRYGYTF
>TRBV5-1|TRBJ1-2
CASSQLLGIQGHYGYTF
>TRBV5-4|TRBJ2-7
CASSSKSGSGYEQYF
>TRBV5-1|TRBJ2-5
CASSLGGTGVETQYF
>TRBV5-4|TRBJ1-2
CASSHGQGVYGYTF
>TRBV18|TRBJ2-7
CASSRTGRSGIYEQYF
>TRBV28|TRBJ1-1
CASSPVGAEGLEAFF
>TRBV2|TRBJ2-7
CASSESGLAGIFEQYF
>TRBV10-3|TRBJ1-1
CAISGGLVLGDRDLFGAFF
>TRBV28|TRBJ1-2
CASSYLYGYTF
>TRBV5-1|TRBJ1-2
CASSPDRGSRGYTF
>TRBV7-3|TRBJ2-6
CASSLETGYGANVLTF
>TRBV5-6|TRBJ2-2
CASSLRTGVNTGELFF
>TRBV6-1|TRBJ2-1
CATQYREGLNEQFF
>TRBV7-2|TRBJ2-1
CASSSNSGSSYNEQFF
>TRBV28|TRBJ2-7
CASSFNRKRDEQYF
>TRBV11-2|TRBJ1-1
CASSLRLSTEAFF